This T cell receptor beta chain is from a study of human T cells and chemical hapten exposure. On the study more broadly: From small differences in pooled library volume came most of the variation in per-sample TCR yields.

MiXCR, applied by TCRdb to the RACE reads, yields one record per CDR3 protein. The sample lists roughly 250,000 distinct CDR3 sequences, about 9% occurring once. Remarks on this clonotype: Its antigen remains unidentified.

Study-level results: Expanded TCRs were compared with controls, and the expanded TCRs formed significantly more large CDR3 similarity clusters. In the PT1 data, expanded TCR counts showed a positive correlation with patch test score.

Germline CDR1 reads DFQATT; CDR2 reads SNEGSKA (reference sequence). The CDR3 is made up of 15 amino acids. V gave up 6 bases and J gave up 9 bases; unmatched junction bases: 10. The time point here: pre-sensitization, week 0. The sample's treatment: therapeutic diphenylcyclopropenone sensitization with weekly scalp DPC. This TCR was recovered from a middle-aged woman with alopecia areata. Some clones in this sample may be carry-over from other donors' samples. The sample was whole blood, taken in connection with sensitization to the hapten diphenylcyclopropenone (DPC). The chain employs TRBV20-1 and TRBJ2-1, with 14 bases aligning to TRBD2. CDR3 in DNA: TGCAGTGCGCCGGGACTAGCGGGAGTTATCCGTGAGCAGTTCTTC. It codes for CSAPGLAGVIREQFF.